A single TCR beta chain is shown here with its context. As originally analysed: Amplifying reference gene primers gave estimates of nucleated cell counts. The data were produced by immunoSEQ multiplex PCR, yet TCRdb's version contains in-frame clones alone and is incomplete. V and J calls and clone size come straight from that table; D and trimming were deduced from the DNA. The sample carries roughly 430,000 clones, approximately 86% recorded once. This entry belongs to a study of blood T cell repertoires in COVID-19. About the research overall: COVID-19 samples collected from the United States, Italy and Spain covered acute and convalescent phases. Sample material is recorded as cDNA or gDNA derived from T cells, B-cell-depleted T cells, or PBMCs.

Assignment of participants to cohorts was predicated upon participant-reported clinical history. V lost 0 bases and J lost 0, with 10 bases in between. Germline V gene data show CDR1 as SGDLS and CDR2 as YYNGEE. CDR3 length: 16 residues. The sample was PBMCs or T cells enriched from blood (not recorded which). The sequence was collected from a middle-aged woman with acute COVID-19. The chain links TRBV9 to TRBJ2-1; D is undetermined. In nucleotides, the CDR3 is TGTGCCAGCAGCGTAGGAGGATCGTTCTCCTACAATGAGCAGTTCTTC. Translated: CASSVGGSFSYNEQFF.